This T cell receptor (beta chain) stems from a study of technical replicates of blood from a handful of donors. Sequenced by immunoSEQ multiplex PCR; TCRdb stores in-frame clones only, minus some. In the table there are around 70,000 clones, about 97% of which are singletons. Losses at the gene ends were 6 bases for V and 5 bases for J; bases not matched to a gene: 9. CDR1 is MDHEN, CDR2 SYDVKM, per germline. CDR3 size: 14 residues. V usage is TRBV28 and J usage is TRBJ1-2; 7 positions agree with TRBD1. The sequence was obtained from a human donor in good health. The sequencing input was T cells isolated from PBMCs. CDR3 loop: CASRAHRGQYGYTF. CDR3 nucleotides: TGTGCCAGCAGAGCCCACAGGGGCCAGTATGGCTACACCTTC.